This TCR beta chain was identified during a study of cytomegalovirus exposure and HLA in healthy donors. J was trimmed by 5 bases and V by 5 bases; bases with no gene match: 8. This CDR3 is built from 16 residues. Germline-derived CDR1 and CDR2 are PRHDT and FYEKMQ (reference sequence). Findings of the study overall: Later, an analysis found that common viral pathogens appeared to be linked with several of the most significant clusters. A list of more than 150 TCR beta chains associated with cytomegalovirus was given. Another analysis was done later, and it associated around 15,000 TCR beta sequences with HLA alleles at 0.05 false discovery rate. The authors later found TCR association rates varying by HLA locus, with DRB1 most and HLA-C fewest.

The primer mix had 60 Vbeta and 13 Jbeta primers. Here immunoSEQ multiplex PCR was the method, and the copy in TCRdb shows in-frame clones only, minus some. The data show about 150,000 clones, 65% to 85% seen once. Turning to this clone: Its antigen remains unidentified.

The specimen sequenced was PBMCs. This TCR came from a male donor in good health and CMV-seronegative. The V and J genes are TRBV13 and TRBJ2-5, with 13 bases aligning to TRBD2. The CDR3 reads CASSPPLAGGRETQYF. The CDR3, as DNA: TGTGCCAGCAGCCCCCCACTAGCGGGAGGGCGTGAGACCCAGTACTTC.